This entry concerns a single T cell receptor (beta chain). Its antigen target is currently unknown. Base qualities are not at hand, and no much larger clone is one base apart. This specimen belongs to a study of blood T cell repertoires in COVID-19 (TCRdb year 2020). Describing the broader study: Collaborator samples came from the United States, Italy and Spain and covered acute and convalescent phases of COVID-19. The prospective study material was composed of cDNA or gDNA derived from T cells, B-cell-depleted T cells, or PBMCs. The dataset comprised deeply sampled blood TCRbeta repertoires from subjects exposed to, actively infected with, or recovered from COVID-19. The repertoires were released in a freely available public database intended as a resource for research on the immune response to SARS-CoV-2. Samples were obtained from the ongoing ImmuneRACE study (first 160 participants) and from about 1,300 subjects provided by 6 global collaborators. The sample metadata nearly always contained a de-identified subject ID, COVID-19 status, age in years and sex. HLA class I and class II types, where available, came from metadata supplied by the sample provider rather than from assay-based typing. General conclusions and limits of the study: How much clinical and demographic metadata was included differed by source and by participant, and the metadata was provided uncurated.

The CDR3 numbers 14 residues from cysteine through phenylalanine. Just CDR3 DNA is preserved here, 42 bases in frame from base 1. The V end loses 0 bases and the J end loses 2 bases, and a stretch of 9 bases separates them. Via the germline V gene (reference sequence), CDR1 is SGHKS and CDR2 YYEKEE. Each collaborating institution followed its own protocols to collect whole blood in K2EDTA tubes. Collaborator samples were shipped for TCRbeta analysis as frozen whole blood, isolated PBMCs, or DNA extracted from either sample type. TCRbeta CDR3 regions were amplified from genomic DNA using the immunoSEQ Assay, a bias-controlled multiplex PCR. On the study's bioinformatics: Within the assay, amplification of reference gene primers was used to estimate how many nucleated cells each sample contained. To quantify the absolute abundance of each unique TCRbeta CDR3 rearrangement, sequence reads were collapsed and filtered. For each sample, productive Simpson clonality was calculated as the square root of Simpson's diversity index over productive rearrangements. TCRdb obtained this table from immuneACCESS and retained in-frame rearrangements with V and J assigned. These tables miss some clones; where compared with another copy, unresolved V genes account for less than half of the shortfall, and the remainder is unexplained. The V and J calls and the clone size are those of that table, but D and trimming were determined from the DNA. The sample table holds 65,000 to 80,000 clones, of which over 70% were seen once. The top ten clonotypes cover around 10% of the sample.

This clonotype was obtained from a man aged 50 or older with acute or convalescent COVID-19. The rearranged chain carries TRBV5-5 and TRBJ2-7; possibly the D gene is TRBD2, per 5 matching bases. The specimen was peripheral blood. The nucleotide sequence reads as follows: TGTGCCAGCAGCTTGGTTCGGGGTCCCTACGAGCAGTACTTC. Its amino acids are CASSLVRGPYEQYF.